The 8 T cell receptor beta chains below come from one sample, sequenced in a study of blood T cells in healthy people across ages. With a J-beta primer mix and a sample-barcoded 5' primer, a second PCR ran about 7 to 12 cycles. TCRdb redid the calling of the 5' RACE reads with MiXCR, one entry per CDR3 protein. The repertoire includes about 1.8 million distinct CDR3 sequences, around 48% of them detected once, and 2% to 2.5% sits in the top ten. Sequencing was done on a sample of blood. The source is a woman aged 40 to 50 in good health.

The rearrangement joins TRBV7-9 to TRBJ1-4; 9 bases line up with TRBD1. In germline, CDR1 is SEHNR, CDR2 FQNEAQ (reference sequence). The CDR3 is 15 residues long. The trim removed 5 bases at V and 9 bases at J, leaving 10 bases unmatched. CDR3: CASSASGQGGKKLFF. For the CDR3, the DNA is TGTGCCAGCAGCGCGTCGGGACAGGGTGGTAAAAAACTGTTTTTT.

This clonotype was observed many times. The gene calls are TRBV6-2 or TRBV6-3 and TRBJ2-7; D not resolved. The CDR3 sequence is 11 residues long. Germline lookup yields CDR1 MNHEY and CDR2 SVGEGT. Trimming shortened V by 2 bases and J by 7 bases, and 6 bases separated the two germline ends. The CDR3 region is CASSYPREQYF. In nucleotides, the CDR3 is TGTGCCAGCAGTTACCCCCGGGAGCAGTACTTC.

This clonotype appeared a few times. The rearrangement links TRBV20-1 to TRBJ2-3, with 7 bases fitting TRBD2. Germline values: CDR1 DFQATT, CDR2 SNEGSKA (reference sequence). J was trimmed by 3 bases and V by 0 bases; bases with no gene match: 6. The CDR3 loop spans 15 amino acids. The CDR3 here is CSARDSERGTDTQYF. The CDR3 DNA reads TGCAGTGCTAGAGATTCTGAGCGGGGAACAGATACGCAGTATTTT.

Remarks on this clonotype: One end of the junction is discordant with germline, which a read error may explain. This chain uses TRBV12-3 or TRBV12-4 with TRBJ1-4; no clear D gene. This CDR3 is 16 amino acids long. CDR3: CASSFRQVEANEKLFF. The CDR3 DNA sequence: TGTGCCAGCAGTTTTCGCCAAGTCGAGGCTAACGAAAAACTGTTTTTT.

The rearrangement uses TRBV5-1 and TRBJ2-3; no reliable D call. CDR1 SGHRS and CDR2 YFSETQ come from the germline V gene. V was cut by 4 bases and J by 2 bases, with 17 bases left in between. The CDR3 spans 16 residues. The chain's CDR3 is CASSATPPGNTDTQYF. In DNA form, the CDR3 reads TGCGCCAGCAGCGCGACACCTCCGGGCAACACAGATACGCAGTATTTT. The full variable domain, in which reference TRBV5-1 and TRBJ2-3 provide the parts outside the CDR3, is KAGVTQTPRYLIKTRGQQVTLSCSPISGHRSVSWYQQTPGQGLQFLFEYFSETQRNKGNFPGRFSGRQFSNSRSEMNVSTLELGDSALYLCASSATPPGNTDTQYFGPGTRLTVL.

This clonotype was picked up a small number of times. The rearrangement links TRBV6-2 or TRBV6-3 to TRBJ2-5; D unclear. The V and J ends lost 6 bases and 5 bases respectively, with 19 bases between them. This CDR3 region has 15 residues. Per germline, CDR1 MNHEY and CDR2 SVGEGT. CDR3 in DNA: TGTGCCAGCAGCCGGATGGACCAGTTGGGGGAGACCCAGTACTTC. Translated, it gives CASSRMDQLGETQYF.

The J gene is TRBJ2-5, the V gene TRBV29-1, with D unresolved. The CDR3 has 12 amino acids. Germline CDR1 is SQVTM and CDR2 is ANQGSEA. Trimming left V 8 bases short and J 5 bases short, with 15 bases between. The CDR3 DNA is TGCAGCACCAAGCCGGTGGGGGAGACCCAGTACTTC. This translates into CSTKPVGETQYF.

This clonotype was observed a handful of times. V gene TRBV7-6 combines with J gene TRBJ2-7, with D perhaps TRBD2 (5 bases). CDR1 and CDR2 from the germline V gene are SGHVS and FNYEAQ. The CDR3 contains 15 residues. V lost 5 bases and J 4 bases, leaving 18 bases between the germline ends. The CDR3 DNA is TGTGCCAGCAGCGAGAGGGCGGCATCTCCATACGAGCAGTACTTC. It codes for CASSERAASPYEQYF.